The sequence of this T cell receptor beta chain was determined in a study of blood T cell repertoires in COVID-19 (dated by TCRdb to 2020 to 2021). Turning to the overall study: The collaborator samples originated in the United States, Italy and Spain and spanned the acute and convalescent phases of COVID-19. The sample metadata nearly always contained a de-identified subject ID, COVID-19 status, age in years and sex. Subjects who had been exposed to COVID-19, were actively infected with it, or had recovered from it provided the deeply sampled blood TCRbeta repertoires that made up the dataset. Where available, HLA class I and class II types were taken from metadata supplied by the sample provider and were not determined by assay-based typing. The repertoires were made available in a free public database intended to serve as a resource for research on the immune response to SARS-CoV-2. Samples came from the ongoing ImmuneRACE study (first 160 participants) plus 1,254 subjects from 6 global collaborators. The prospective study material was composed of cDNA or gDNA derived from T cells, B-cell-depleted T cells, or PBMCs.

V is reduced by 6 bases and J by 0 bases, leaving a spacing of 11 bases between them. The CDR3 measures 15 amino acids from cysteine to phenylalanine. The kept DNA is CDR3 alone, 45 bases in frame from the first base. The germline V gene yields SNHLY for CDR1 and FYNNEI for CDR2. This clone has only one observation. Its binding antigen is unknown. Per-base quality was not reported, and no clone a single base away is much larger than it. TCRbeta CDR3 regions were amplified from genomic DNA using the immunoSEQ Assay, a bias-controlled multiplex PCR. On the study's bioinformatics: Nucleated cell counts per sample were estimated from amplification of reference gene primers within the assay. Sequence reads were collapsed and filtered to measure the absolute abundance of every unique TCRbeta CDR3 rearrangement. For each sample, productive Simpson clonality was calculated as the square root of Simpson's diversity index across productive rearrangements. The table was pulled from immuneACCESS by TCRdb, which kept in-frame rearrangements only. Such tables lose some clones; where checked, under half of the loss comes from unresolved V genes, and the rest has no known cause. For V, J and clone size, that table is used; D and trimming come from the DNA. In this sample the table shows about 100,000 clones, approximately 87% of which occur a single time. The ten largest account for roughly 1.5% of the sample.

Whole blood was collected in K2EDTA tubes by collaborating institutions according to the institutions' own protocols. For TCRbeta analysis, collaborator samples were shipped as frozen whole blood, as isolated PBMCs, or as DNA extracted from either sample type. Broad study findings and their caveats: The amount of clinical and demographic metadata varied by source and participant and was provided uncurated.

The sample comprised peripheral blood. The rearranged chain carries TRBV2 and TRBJ2-2; TRBD2 is a possible D gene, resting on 5 matching bases. The clonotype was recovered from a human donor with active COVID-19. The donor label of this sample is uncertain. The CDR3 region: CASRRERSNTGELFF. In nucleotides, the sequence is TGTGCCAGCAGAAGGGAGAGGTCGAACACCGGGGAGCTGTTTTTT.